This T cell receptor (beta chain) comes out of a study of cytomegalovirus exposure and HLA in healthy donors. Overall study context: The approximately 720 first-cohort repertoires and the 100 to 150 validation repertoires shared the same platform, a later analysis reported. Regarding the study as a whole: In the roughly 120 validation repertoires, a later analysis found that first-cohort TCR clusters tended to co-occur.

TCRdb's copy holds only in-frame clones and misses some; the assay was immunoSEQ multiplex PCR. The sample consists of over 250,000 clones, about 90% of them appearing once. This clone appeared a single time. Its cognate antigen is unknown. The donors were part of the validation cohort, which consisted of more than 90 subjects and was separate from the first cohort of 670 or so subjects. This CDR3 has 14 residues. Germline trimming cut 10 bases from V and 2 bases from J; bases unmatched to any gene: 5. The germline V gene has CDR1 MNHEY and CDR2 SMNVEV (reference sequence). The sequenced sample consisted of PBMCs. The J gene is TRBJ2-1, the V gene TRBV27; 10 bases are a match to TRBD2. This clonotype originated in a woman in her thirties in good health and CMV-seropositive. In DNA form, the CDR3 reads TGTGCCACCTTAGCGGGAGGCCCCTACAATGAGCAGTTCTTC. Protein: CATLAGGPYNEQFF.